One T cell receptor (beta chain) is described in this entry. Its antigen is unidentified. This record comes from a study of yellow fever vaccine responses in identical twins. Findings and limits, study-wide: Reported findings indicate that twins' vaccine T cell responses seemed partially convergent, partially personalized.

TCRdb re-called the RT-PCR reads with MiXCR, one entry per CDR3 protein. This table holds about 13,000 distinct CDR3 sequences, approximately 85% found once. V shed 1 base and J shed 8 bases, with 5 bases lying between them. The CDR3 runs 12 residues. From germline, CDR1 is LGHDT and CDR2 YNNKEL (reference sequence). The rearrangement links TRBV3-1 to TRBJ2-2; D not certain. The clonotype was recovered from a woman under 30 who received the yellow fever vaccine. This material consisted of T cells from blood (PBMCs), unsorted or a sorted subset (not recorded which), taken before or after yellow fever vaccination (not recorded which). CDR3 protein: CASSQVKGELFF. DNA of the CDR3: TGTGCCAGCAGCCAAGTAAAGGGGGAGCTGTTTTTT.